This T cell receptor (beta chain) comes out of a study of cytomegalovirus exposure and HLA in healthy donors. In the PCR, 60 Vbeta and 13 Jbeta primers were used. This table comes from immunoSEQ multiplex PCR, and its TCRdb copy is limited to in-frame clones, with some not included. The sample lists 200,000 or so clones, 60% to 80% occurring once. The CDR3 is 15 amino acids. Looked up from germline, CDR1 is SGHTA and CDR2 is FQGNSA. Trimming pared 1 base from V and 2 bases from J, leaving 12 bases between. This sequence joins TRBV7-2 and TRBJ2-7, with D perhaps TRBD2 (7 bases). The TCR originated in a man between 18 and 35 years old in good health and CMV-seronegative. The material sequenced was PBMCs. The CDR3 spells CASSLDRGAPYEQYF. DNA of the CDR3: TGTGCCAGCAGCTTAGACCGGGGGGCCCCCTACGAGCAGTACTTC.